Listed below are T cell receptor beta chains from one sample, sequenced in a study of CD8 T cells in Susac syndrome. TCRdb used MiXCR to reprocess the immunoSEQ multiplex PCR reads, holding one entry per CDR3 protein. The repertoire holds about 200,000 distinct CDR3 sequences, nearly 95% seen once, with approximately 0.093% in the top ten. Input material: CD4+ T cells from PBMCs. Source of these receptors: a human donor with multiple sclerosis. The CDR3 runs from the conserved cysteine through the conserved F or W. The D gene is left open where the match is weak. Some rows mark clone size as missing; the rest say once, few, many or name a class of expanded clone.

CDR3nt: TGTGCCACCAGTGATCTAACTAGCGGGAGGGCACATGAGCAGTTCTTC; CDR3aa: CATSDLTSGRAHEQFF; abundance: few; v_gene: TRBV24-1; d_gene: TRBD2; j_gene: TRBJ2-1
CDR3nt: TGTGCCAGCAGCTATGGGGGCCTCTCTGGGGCCAACGTCCTGACTTTC; CDR3aa: CASSYGGLSGANVLTF; abundance: .; v_gene: TRBV5-6; d_gene: .; j_gene: TRBJ2-6
CDR3nt: TGCAGTGCTTCCCCGGACAGGGGTGGCTACACCTTC; CDR3aa: CSASPDRGGYTF; abundance: .; v_gene: TRBV20-1; d_gene: TRBD1; j_gene: TRBJ1-2
CDR3nt: TGCGCCAGCAGCTTGTTAGAGGCCCGAACCGGGGAGCTGTTTTTT; CDR3aa: CASSLLEARTGELFF; abundance: .; v_gene: TRBV5-1; d_gene: .; j_gene: TRBJ2-2
CDR3nt: TGTGCCAGCCAAGGACAGGGTAATCAGCCCCAGCATTTT; CDR3aa: CASQGQGNQPQHF; abundance: .; v_gene: TRBV12-3/TRBV12-4; d_gene: TRBD1; j_gene: TRBJ1-5
CDR3nt: TGTGCCAGCAGTTTATGGGCCGGGGAGCTGTTTTTT; CDR3aa: CASSLWAGELFF; abundance: .; v_gene: TRBV12-3/TRBV12-4; d_gene: .; j_gene: TRBJ2-2
CDR3nt: TGCAGTGCTAGTATCCAGGCAGATACGCAGTATTTT; CDR3aa: CSASIQADTQYF; abundance: .; v_gene: TRBV20-1; d_gene: .; j_gene: TRBJ2-3
CDR3nt: TGTGCCAGCAGTGAAAGAGACAGCACAGATACGCAGTATTTT; CDR3aa: CASSERDSTDTQYF; abundance: .; v_gene: TRBV2; d_gene: .; j_gene: TRBJ2-3
CDR3nt: TGTGCCAGCAGCTCCGCACAAGAGACCCAGTACTTC; CDR3aa: CASSSAQETQYF; abundance: .; v_gene: TRBV7-9; d_gene: .; j_gene: TRBJ2-5
CDR3nt: TGCAGTGCTAGAGAGACCCGACCGGGGGAGACCCAGTACTTC; CDR3aa: CSARETRPGETQYF; abundance: .; v_gene: TRBV20-1; d_gene: .; j_gene: TRBJ2-5
CDR3nt: TGTGCCTGGAGGGGAATAGCCGGTGGCTACACCTTC; CDR3aa: CAWRGIAGGYTF; abundance: .; v_gene: TRBV30; d_gene: .; j_gene: TRBJ1-2
CDR3nt: TGCGCCAGCAGCTTGGCCTTTAGGGAGAAGGAGACCCAGTACTTC; CDR3aa: CASSLAFREKETQYF; abundance: .; v_gene: TRBV5-1; d_gene: .; j_gene: TRBJ2-5
CDR3nt: TGTGCCAGCAGCGCTACAGGGGGCCACCCAGAGACCCAGTACTTC; CDR3aa: CASSATGGHPETQYF; abundance: .; v_gene: TRBV6-5; d_gene: TRBD1; j_gene: TRBJ2-5
CDR3nt: TGTGCCAGCAGCTTTAGACTGAGCACCTACTATGGCTACACCTTC; CDR3aa: CASSFRLSTYYGYTF; abundance: .; v_gene: TRBV7-3; d_gene: .; j_gene: TRBJ1-2
CDR3nt: TGTGCCTGGAGTGTAGGGCCGTACGAGCAGTACTTC; CDR3aa: CAWSVGPYEQYF; abundance: .; v_gene: TRBV30; d_gene: .; j_gene: TRBJ2-7
CDR3nt: TGTGCCTGGGGACGGCTTAATGAAAAACTGTTTTTT; CDR3aa: CAWGRLNEKLFF; abundance: once; v_gene: TRBV30; d_gene: .; j_gene: TRBJ1-4
CDR3nt: TGTGCCAGCAGCCAAGGCCCTCAGCCCCAGCATTTT; CDR3aa: CASSQGPQPQHF; abundance: .; v_gene: TRBV3-1; d_gene: .; j_gene: TRBJ1-5
CDR3nt: TGCAGTGCTAGTGTGCTCCAGGGGACTGGCTACGAGCAGTACTTC; CDR3aa: CSASVLQGTGYEQYF; abundance: .; v_gene: TRBV20-1; d_gene: .; j_gene: TRBJ2-7
CDR3nt: TGTGCCACCAGTGACCCTCAACGGGACACTGAAGCTTTCTTT; CDR3aa: CATSDPQRDTEAFF; abundance: .; v_gene: TRBV24-1; d_gene: .; j_gene: TRBJ1-1
CDR3nt: TGTGCCAGCTCGCTGGGACTGGGCACAGATACGCAGTATTTT; CDR3aa: CASSLGLGTDTQYF; abundance: .; v_gene: TRBV18; d_gene: .; j_gene: TRBJ2-3
CDR3nt: TGCAGTGCTACGGACAGGTACTATGGCTACACCTTC; CDR3aa: CSATDRYYGYTF; abundance: .; v_gene: TRBV20-1; d_gene: TRBD1; j_gene: TRBJ1-2
CDR3nt: TGTGCCTGGAGTGTACCCCCGAAAACCCAGTACTTC; CDR3aa: CAWSVPPKTQYF; abundance: few; v_gene: TRBV30; d_gene: .; j_gene: TRBJ2-5
CDR3nt: TGCAGCGTTGAAAGGGAGTTGTGGGGCTATGGCTACACCTTC; CDR3aa: CSVERELWGYGYTF; abundance: .; v_gene: TRBV29-1; d_gene: .; j_gene: TRBJ1-2
CDR3nt: TGTGCCAGTAGTAACACAGGGGTGCGGCGCCGGGAGCTGTTTTTT; CDR3aa: CASSNTGVRRRELFF; abundance: .; v_gene: TRBV19; d_gene: TRBD1; j_gene: TRBJ2-2
CDR3nt: TGCAGTGCTAGGGACGGACTAGCGGGAGACGAGCAGTACTTC; CDR3aa: CSARDGLAGDEQYF; abundance: .; v_gene: TRBV20-1; d_gene: TRBD2; j_gene: TRBJ2-7
CDR3nt: TGCAGTGCTGGGGAGACATATGGCTACACCTTC; CDR3aa: CSAGETYGYTF; abundance: once; v_gene: TRBV20-1; d_gene: .; j_gene: TRBJ1-2
CDR3nt: TGTGCCAGCAGACCAACCACAGATACGCAGTATTTT; CDR3aa: CASRPTTDTQYF; abundance: .; v_gene: TRBV2; d_gene: .; j_gene: TRBJ2-3
CDR3nt: TGCAGTGCTAGAGGTATTGAGCAGTTCTTC; CDR3aa: CSARGIEQFF; abundance: .; v_gene: TRBV20-1; d_gene: .; j_gene: TRBJ2-1
CDR3nt: TGTGCCAGCAGCCAGGGCACTGAAGCTTTCTTT; CDR3aa: CASSQGTEAFF; abundance: .; v_gene: TRBV3-1; d_gene: .; j_gene: TRBJ1-1
CDR3nt: TGTGCCAGCAGCTTGACCGGCTTCTATGGCTACACCTTC; CDR3aa: CASSLTGFYGYTF; abundance: .; v_gene: TRBV5-6; d_gene: .; j_gene: TRBJ1-2
CDR3nt: TGCAGCGTTGAGGGCAGTAGCAAAAACATTCAGTACTTC; CDR3aa: CSVEGSSKNIQYF; abundance: .; v_gene: TRBV29-1; d_gene: .; j_gene: TRBJ2-4
CDR3nt: TGTGCCATACAACAGGGGACCACAGATACGCAGTATTTT; CDR3aa: CAIQQGTTDTQYF; abundance: once; v_gene: TRBV28; d_gene: TRBD1; j_gene: TRBJ2-3
CDR3nt: TGTGCCAGCAGTTTGCGGCGGGGGGATGGCTACACCTTC; CDR3aa: CASSLRRGDGYTF; abundance: .; v_gene: TRBV27; d_gene: .; j_gene: TRBJ1-2
CDR3nt: TGTGCCAGCAGCAAGACTAGCGGGAGGGAGGTTGAGCAGTTCTTC; CDR3aa: CASSKTSGREVEQFF; abundance: .; v_gene: TRBV6-4; d_gene: TRBD2; j_gene: TRBJ2-1
CDR3nt: TGCGCCAGCAGCTTGGCCTCCGATACGCAGTATTTT; CDR3aa: CASSLASDTQYF; abundance: .; v_gene: TRBV5-1; d_gene: .; j_gene: TRBJ2-3
CDR3nt: TGTGCCAGCAGTCGACAGCGCACAGATACGCAGTATTTT; CDR3aa: CASSRQRTDTQYF; abundance: .; v_gene: TRBV14; d_gene: .; j_gene: TRBJ2-3
CDR3nt: TGCAGCGTACAGAAGAACACTGAAGCTTTCTTT; CDR3aa: CSVQKNTEAFF; abundance: .; v_gene: TRBV29-1; d_gene: .; j_gene: TRBJ1-1
CDR3nt: TGCAGCGTTGGAGGGCACACCCCCGTAGCTTTCTTT; CDR3aa: CSVGGHTPVAFF; abundance: .; v_gene: TRBV29-1; d_gene: .; j_gene: TRBJ1-1
CDR3nt: TGTGCCAGCAGGCACACGACTAGCGGGCTGGGCGAGCAGTACTTC; CDR3aa: CASRHTTSGLGEQYF; abundance: once; v_gene: TRBV3-1; d_gene: TRBD2; j_gene: TRBJ2-7
CDR3nt: TGTGCCAGCAGTTCCTGGGGGTTAGCGTTCTTC; CDR3aa: CASSSWGLAFF; abundance: .; v_gene: TRBV27; d_gene: .; j_gene: TRBJ2-1
CDR3nt: TGTGCCAGCAGTTCCTACTGGACAGGCGATTCTACTGAAGCTTTCTTT; CDR3aa: CASSSYWTGDSTEAFF; abundance: .; v_gene: TRBV6-5; d_gene: TRBD1; j_gene: TRBJ1-1
CDR3nt: TGTGCCAGCAGCTTAAGCCAGCCGGGGGACAATGAGCAGTTCTTC; CDR3aa: CASSLSQPGDNEQFF; abundance: .; v_gene: TRBV7-3; d_gene: .; j_gene: TRBJ2-1